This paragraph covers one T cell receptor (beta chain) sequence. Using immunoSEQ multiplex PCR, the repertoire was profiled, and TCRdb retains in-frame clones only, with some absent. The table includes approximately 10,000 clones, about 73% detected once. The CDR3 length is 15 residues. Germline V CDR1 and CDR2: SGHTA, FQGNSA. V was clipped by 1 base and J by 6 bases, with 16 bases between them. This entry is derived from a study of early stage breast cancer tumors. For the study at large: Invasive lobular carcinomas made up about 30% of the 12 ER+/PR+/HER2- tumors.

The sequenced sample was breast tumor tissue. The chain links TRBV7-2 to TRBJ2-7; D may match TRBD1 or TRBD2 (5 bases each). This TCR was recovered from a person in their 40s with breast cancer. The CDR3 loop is CASSLGSGNRGEQYF. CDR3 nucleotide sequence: TGTGCCAGCAGCTTAGGCAGCGGCAATAGGGGCGAGCAGTACTTC.